Following are 5 T cell receptor beta chains from one sample sequenced in a study of blood T cell repertoires in COVID-19. This table comes from immunoSEQ multiplex PCR, and its TCRdb copy is limited to in-frame clones, with some not included. The table has roughly 49,000 clones, 89% seen once. Material: peripheral blood. Receptors were obtained from a man in his sixties with active COVID-19.

The CDR3 DNA reads TGTGCCAGCTCACCACCGACTAGGCGGGATCAAGAGACCCAGTACTTC. This encodes CASSPPTRRDQETQYF. The chain combines TRBV18 with TRBJ2-5; TRBD2 might be the D (6 bases). The CDR3 runs to 16 residues. Trimming removed 0 bases at V and 2 bases at J, with 13 bases between. CDR1 is KGHSH, CDR2 LQKENI, per germline.

This chain joins TRBV10-3 and TRBJ2-2, with 11 positions matching TRBD1. This CDR3 has 18 residues. Germline CDR1 ENHRY, CDR2 SYGVKD. The ends lost 0 bases at V and 6 bases at J; junction bases unmatched: 9. CDR3 sequence reads: CAISESSPGQGVAGELFF. In DNA, the CDR3 is TGTGCCATCAGTGAGTCGAGTCCGGGACAGGGGGTTGCCGGGGAGCTGTTTTTT.

The chain carries TRBV3-1 (or the pseudogene TRBV3-2) and TRBJ1-1, with D perhaps TRBD1 (5 bases). The V gene's germline CDR1 is LGHDT and CDR2 YNNKEL (reference sequence). The ends were cut back, 0 bases at V and 5 bases at J, with 16 bases in the middle. This CDR3 is 16 amino acids long. This chain's CDR3 is CASSQDLRARGTEAFF. The CDR3 DNA reads as TGTGCCAGCAGCCAAGATCTGAGGGCCCGGGGGACTGAAGCTTTCTTT.

The V call is TRBV28, the J call TRBJ1-2; perhaps TRBD1 as D (6 bases). The CDR3 totals 16 residues. Germline V gene data show CDR1 as MDHEN and CDR2 as SYDVKM. V was shortened by 7 bases and J by 3 bases, with 21 bases between the two germline ends. The CDR3 reads CASTLNRGGYDYGYTF. CDR3 nucleotide sequence: TGTGCCAGCACCCTCAATAGGGGGGGGTACGACTATGGCTACACCTTC.

This clone was counted a few times. This chain uses TRBV30 with TRBJ1-5, with a tentative D call TRBD1 (6 bases). V was clipped by 3 bases and J by 7 bases, with 16 bases between them. Germline V gives CDR1 GTSNPN, CDR2 SVGIG (reference sequence). The CDR3 is 14 amino acids. The chain's CDR3 is CAWRSGTSLQPQHF. The CDR3 DNA reads TGTGCCTGGAGGTCCGGGACATCCTTACAGCCCCAGCATTTT.